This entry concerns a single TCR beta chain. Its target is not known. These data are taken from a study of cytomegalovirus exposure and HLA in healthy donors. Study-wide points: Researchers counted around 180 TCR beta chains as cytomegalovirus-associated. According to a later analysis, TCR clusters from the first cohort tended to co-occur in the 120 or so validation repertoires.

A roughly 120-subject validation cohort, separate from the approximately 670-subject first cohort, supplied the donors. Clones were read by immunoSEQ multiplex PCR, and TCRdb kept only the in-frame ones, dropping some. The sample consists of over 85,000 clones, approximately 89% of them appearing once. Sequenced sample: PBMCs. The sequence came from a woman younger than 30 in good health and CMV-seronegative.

The CDR3 DNA reads as TGTGCCTGGAGTGGGACTAGCGGGAGGGCCTTTGTTAGGGGGGAGCTGTTTTTT. This gives the protein CAWSGTSGRAFVRGELFF. The V call is TRBV30, the J call TRBJ2-2; 15 bases align to TRBD2. The CDR3 consists of 18 residues. The germline gives CDR1 GTSNPN, CDR2 SVGIG (reference sequence). The ends lost 1 base at V and 8 bases at J; junction bases unmatched: 11.